This T cell receptor (beta chain) comes out of a study of shared clonotypes between healthy human individuals. Study conclusions and caveats: Rarefaction exposed incomplete sorted-subset sequencing despite large depth.

After removal of 5 bases from V and 3 bases from J, the junction contained 9 bases not matched to a gene. CDR3 length equals 15 residues. Germline lookup yields CDR1 LGHNA and CDR2 YNFKEQ. The assay was immunoSEQ multiplex PCR, and TCRdb's table has in-frame clones only and misses some. The table shows 600,000 to 800,000 clones, with around 70% occurring only once. In regard to this clone: The antigen is not known.

The sample consisted of memory CD4+ T cells sorted from blood. Subset described: CD45RA-negative fraction. The sequence was obtained from a woman aged 25 to 45 in good health. This chain uses TRBV4-2 with TRBJ2-7; 8 positions match TRBD2. This CDR3 is CASSSRIAGSYEQYF. The DNA for the CDR3 is TGTGCCAGCAGCTCCCGAATAGCGGGGAGCTACGAGCAGTACTTC.